This T cell receptor (beta chain) was retrieved from a study of Ad26.COV2.S vaccination and SARS-CoV-2 variants. Study-level results: There was reportedly substantial breadth in spike-specific CD8+ and CD4+ T cell responses after vaccination. The TCR-based breadth and depth measures might underestimate overall T cell responses. Non-spike TCR breadth was similar in vaccine and placebo recipients. Higher spike-specific TCR breadth was found in vaccine recipients than in placebo recipients.

This table comes from immunoSEQ multiplex PCR, and its TCRdb copy is limited to in-frame clones, with some not included. The sample lists more than 120,000 clones, 86% seen once, with 4% to 6% in the top ten. Per germline, CDR1 DFQATT and CDR2 SNEGSKA (reference sequence). The CDR3 loop spans 16 amino acids. J was trimmed by 6 bases and V by 6 bases; bases with no gene match: 16. As to this clone: Its antigen is unknown.

The input for sequencing was peripheral blood, taken after recovery from COVID-19. This chain links TRBV20-1 with TRBJ1-2; 10 positions agree with TRBD1. The origin of this receptor is a human donor who had recovered from COVID-19. Here the CDR3 reads CSASSGTGEMFHGYTF. Here the CDR3 DNA reads TGCAGTGCGAGTTCCGGGACAGGGGAGATGTTTCATGGCTACACCTTC.